This TCR beta chain was recovered during a study of preoperative IRX-2 immunotherapy in early breast cancer. Treatment defined: preoperative locoregional IRX-2 cytokine immunotherapy. This phase Ib study tested locoregional IRX-2 cytokine immunotherapy given before surgery. This CDR3 region has 16 residues. The V and J ends lost 7 bases and 0 bases respectively, with 18 bases between them. Germline CDR1 is MNHGY and CDR2 is SAAAGT. Sequenced by immunoSEQ multiplex PCR; TCRdb stores in-frame clones only, minus some. This table holds approximately 38,000 clones, approximately 80% found once. The chain carries TRBV6-8 and TRBJ1-1, with D tentatively TRBD1 (6 bases). The specimen comprised lymph node tissue, sampled after IRX-2 immunotherapy. The sequence was collected from a human donor with breast cancer. This CDR3 is CASKRGQNNMNTEAFF. In nucleotides, the CDR3 is TGTGCCAGCAAACGTGGACAGAATAACATGAACACTGAAGCTTTCTTT.